Each of the 30 T cell receptor beta chains below was sequenced from the same sample in a study of shared clonotypes between healthy human individuals. Generated by immunoSEQ multiplex PCR, the TCRdb table keeps only in-frame clones and is missing some. The sample records about 670,000 clones, about two thirds being singletons. Material: memory CD4+ T cells sorted from blood. The subset denotes: CD45RA-negative fraction. Source of these receptors: a woman in her twenties or thirties in good health.

The chain recombines TRBV2 with TRBJ1-2, with 8 bases lining up with TRBD1. The germline gives CDR1 SNHLY, CDR2 FYNNEI. With V trimmed by 3 bases and J by 4 bases, 4 bases remained unmatched. This CDR3 has 14 residues. CDR3 coding DNA: TGTGCCAGCAGTGAGCGGACAGGGTCCTATGGCTACACCTTC. Translating it yields CASSERTGSYGYTF. Full variable domain (rest looked up from reference TRBV2 and TRBJ1-2): EPEVTQTPSHQVTQMGQEVILRCVPISNHLYFYWYRQILGQKVEFLVSFYNNEISEKSEIFDDQFSVERPDGSNFTLKIRSTKLEDSAMYFCASSERTGSYGYTFGSGTRLTVV.

The chain joins TRBV12-2 to TRBJ1-2; the tabulated D call, TRBD1, remains unverified against the DNA. TRBV12-2 is labeled a pseudogene. CDR3 length: 13 residues. The CDR3 region is CASPKDSNYGYTF. CDR3 nucleotides: TGTGCAAGTCCCAAGGACAGTAACTATGGCTACACCTTC.

This clone was seen a handful of times. The V gene is TRBV28, the J gene TRBJ1-5; 8 bases align to TRBD1. The V gene's germline CDR1 is MDHEN and CDR2 SYDVKM. V shed 7 bases and J 6 bases; nucleotides not matched to a gene: 8. The CDR3 spans 14 residues. The CDR3 spells CASTQRQGTQPQHF. The CDR3 DNA is TGTGCCAGCACCCAGAGACAGGGGACTCAGCCCCAGCATTTT.

The chain couples TRBV7-9 to TRBJ1-2; 7 bases line up with TRBD1. The CDR3 contains 14 residues. Unmatched junction bases numbered 4, after V lost 2 bases and J lost 4 bases. Germline CDR1 SEHNR, CDR2 FQNEAQ (reference sequence). The CDR3 protein is CASSLSGTVYGYTF. The CDR3 region has the DNA TGTGCCAGCAGCTTATCAGGGACAGTCTATGGCTACACCTTC. Full variable domain (outside the CDR3, taken from reference TRBV7-9 and TRBJ1-2): DTGVSQNPRHKITKRGQNVTFRCDPISEHNRLYWYRQTLGQGPEFLTYFQNEAQLEKSRLLSDRFSAERPKGSFSTLEIQRTEQGDSAMYLCASSLSGTVYGYTFGSGTRLTVV.

The chain is built from TRBV2 and TRBJ2-1, with D perhaps matching TRBD2 (5 bases). CDR3 length: 15 residues. The V and J ends lost 7 bases and 3 bases respectively, with 16 bases between them. Germline-derived CDR1 and CDR2 are SNHLY and FYNNEI. For the CDR3, the DNA is TGTGCCAGCACATGGTGGCTAGCCCTCTACAATGAGCAGTTCTTC. It yields the protein CASTWWLALYNEQFF.

This clone came up once. The V call is TRBV7-8, the J call TRBJ2-3; D gene uncertain. Looked up from germline, CDR1 is SGHVS and CDR2 is FQNEAQ. Trimming left V 6 bases short and J 4 bases short, with 8 bases between. The CDR3 consists of 12 residues. The CDR3 DNA reads as TGTGCCAGCAGTCCTGGGGCAGATACGCAGTATTTT. Its translation is CASSPGADTQYF.

The rearrangement joins TRBV6-1 to TRBJ2-5; D call uncertain. Germline CDR1 and CDR2: MNHNS and SASEGT. Trimming stripped 6 bases from V and 2 bases from J, with 4 bases between. CDR3 size: 11 residues. The CDR3 DNA reads TGTGCCAGCAGAGAACAAGAGACCCAGTACTTC. Translation gives CASREQETQYF.

V is TRBV28 and J is TRBJ2-1; 9 nucleotides line up with TRBD2. Germline CDR1 MDHEN, CDR2 SYDVKM. The CDR3 is 12 residues long. Unmatched junction bases numbered 9, after V lost 6 bases and J lost 15 bases. The DNA of the CDR3 is TGTGCCAGCAGGGAGCCGGGACTAGCTTGGTTCTTC. Amino acids: CASREPGLAWFF.

V is TRBV7-9 and J is TRBJ2-5, with D unresolved. The J call could be wrong; TRBJ2-7 is a better fit for the DNA end. The germline V gene has CDR1 SEHNR and CDR2 FQNEAQ (reference sequence). This CDR3 comprises 13 residues. The CDR3 DNA is TGTGCCAGCAGCTTACTGAAGAGCTACGAGCAGTACTTC. Translating it yields CASSLLKSYEQYF.

The genes are TRBV7-7 and TRBJ2-3; 7 positions agree with TRBD1. V gave up 4 bases and J gave up 1 base; unmatched junction bases: 5. Germline lookup yields CDR1 SSHAT and CDR2 FNYEAQ (reference sequence). The CDR3 has 15 amino acids. CDR3 loop: CASSSTGARTDTQYF. The CDR3 bases are TGTGCCAGCAGCTCCACAGGGGCCCGCACAGATACGCAGTATTTT.

The gene calls are TRBV7-7 and TRBJ1-2; 7 positions match TRBD1. Germline V CDR1 and CDR2: SSHAT, FNYEAQ (reference sequence). J lost 4 bases, V lost 1 base, and 12 bases had no gene match. CDR3 length: 17 amino acids. This chain's CDR3 is CASSLDPGTVFGYGYTF. CDR3 in DNA: TGTGCCAGCAGCTTAGACCCCGGGACAGTATTTGGCTATGGCTACACCTTC.

This clone was picked up one time. The chain is built from TRBV4-1 and TRBJ1-4, with 9 bases aligning to TRBD1. Per germline, CDR1 MGHRA and CDR2 YSYEKL. Trimming removed 0 bases from V and 4 bases from J; junction bases left unmatched: 12. This CDR3 contains 19 residues. The CDR3 sequence is CASSQDRGQGLGSNEKLFF. DNA for the CDR3: TGCGCCAGCAGCCAAGATCGCGGACAGGGGTTAGGCAGTAATGAAAAACTGTTTTTT.

V gene TRBV19 combines with J gene TRBJ1-5; weak D call: TRBD1 (5 bases). The CDR3 has 17 residues. Germline CDR1 reads LNHDA; CDR2 reads SQIVND (reference sequence). V was trimmed by 4 bases and J by 6 bases, leaving 22 bases between them. This CDR3 is CASSKMRGRRFCQPQHF. For the CDR3, the DNA is TGTGCCAGTAGTAAAATGAGGGGCAGGCGATTTTGTCAGCCCCAGCATTTT.

The chain uses TRBV19 and TRBJ2-3; a weak D match, TRBD2 (6 bases). The CDR3 runs to 14 residues. In germline, CDR1 is LNHDA, CDR2 SQIVND (reference sequence). The V gene lost 3 bases and the J gene lost 1 base, with 8 bases spanning the gap. CDR3 nucleotides: TGTGCCAGTAGTATGGGGGGTGGCACAGATACGCAGTATTTT. This translates into CASSMGGGTDTQYF. The full variable domain, completed using reference TRBV19 and TRBJ2-3, is DGGITQSPKYLFRKEGQNVTLSCEQNLNHDAMYWYRQDPGQGLRLIYYSQIVNDFQKGDIAEGYSVSREKKESFPLTVTSAQKNPTAFYLCASSMGGGTDTQYFGPGTRLTVL.

This sequence joins TRBV7-9 and TRBJ2-1; tentative D call: TRBD1 (6 bases). V lost 1 base and J lost 7, with 11 bases in between. In germline, CDR1 is SEHNR, CDR2 FQNEAQ (reference sequence). CDR3 length equals 14 residues. The CDR3 coding sequence is TGTGCCAGCAGCTTAGGGCAGGGGCGAAATGAGCAGTTCTTC. It specifies CASSLGQGRNEQFF.

This clone showed up many times. The chain has TRBV5-1 and TRBJ2-7; perhaps D is TRBD1 or TRBD2 (6 bases each). This CDR3 is 15 amino acids long. Germline lookup yields CDR1 SGHRS and CDR2 YFSETQ. The V end was cut by 4 bases, the J end by 6 bases, with 20 bases between. The CDR3 sequence is CASSPGDRDTSEQYF. CDR3 bases: TGCGCCAGCAGCCCGGGGGACCGGGACACTTCCGAGCAGTACTTC.

The V and J genes are TRBV29-1 and TRBJ1-3; TRBD1 agrees at 8 bases. The CDR3 spans 16 residues. Trimming removed 5 bases from V and 0 bases from J; junction bases left unmatched: 9. Germline lookup yields CDR1 SQVTM and CDR2 ANQGSEA. The CDR3 loop reads CSVTLQGAFSGNTIYF. The CDR3 DNA sequence: TGCAGCGTTACCCTCCAGGGGGCCTTCTCTGGAAACACCATATATTTT.

This clone was seen repeatedly, ten times or more. The chain combines TRBV4-1 with TRBJ2-6; 7 nucleotides match TRBD1. The CDR3 consists of 17 residues. V shed 4 bases, J shed 0 bases, and the junction held 6 bases outside the gene matches. Germline CDR1 and CDR2: MGHRA and YSYEKL. The CDR3 sequence is CASSRDRISSGANVLTF. The CDR3 DNA is TGCGCCAGCAGCCGGGACAGAATCTCCTCTGGGGCCAACGTCCTGACTTTC.

V and J are TRBV28 and TRBJ1-5; 7 bases map to TRBD1. The CDR3 runs to 13 residues. Germline V lookup: CDR1 MDHEN, CDR2 SYDVKM. The V gene end was trimmed by 7 bases and the J gene end by 7 bases; junction bases not matched to a gene: 7. The CDR3 protein is CASKLTGTQPQHF. As DNA, the CDR3 is TGTGCCAGCAAACTGACAGGGACGCAGCCCCAGCATTTT.

In its sample, this clone was seen a few times. This sample includes further DNA sequences coding for the same CDR3. CDR3 residues: CASSGTGTYEQYF. Here the CDR3 DNA reads TGTGCCAGCAGTGGGACCGGGACCTACGAGCAGTACTTC. This chain links TRBV2 with TRBJ2-7; possible D gene TRBD2, 5 bases. CDR3 length: 13 residues. With 4 bases removed from V and 2 bases from J, the gap between germline ends came to 9 bases. CDR1 is SNHLY and CDR2 is FYNNEI in the germline V gene.

The chain couples TRBV29-1 to TRBJ2-5, with 7 bases matching TRBD2. From germline, CDR1 is SQVTM and CDR2 ANQGSEA. CDR3 length equals 14 residues. Germline trimming cut 1 base from V and 7 bases from J; bases unmatched to any gene: 9. The CDR3 region has the DNA TGCAGCGTTGAAGGGGGGGGACGGGTGTCGACCCAGTACTTC. This encodes CSVEGGGRVSTQYF.

This chain connects TRBV9 to TRBJ1-2; 10 positions agree with TRBD1. This CDR3 spans 16 amino acids. Germline V gene sequence: CDR1 SGDLS, CDR2 YYNGEE. The V segment lost 0 bases and the J segment 8 bases; nucleotides outside the gene matches: 10. CDR3 in DNA: TGTGCCAGCAGCGTAGGGGCCGGAGACAGGGGGCGAGGCTACACCTTC. This translates into CASSVGAGDRGRGYTF.

This chain links TRBV6-4 with TRBJ1-5, with unresolved D. This CDR3 spans 17 amino acids. Trimming shortened V by 4 bases and J by 5 bases, and 21 bases separated the two germline ends. Germline assignment: CDR1 MRHNA and CDR2 SNTAGT. Written as DNA, the CDR3 is TGTGCCAGCAGTGGTTTTGGAGAGAAAGCAGTCTATCAGCCCCAGCATTTT. This encodes CASSGFGEKAVYQPQHF.

This chain links TRBV15 with TRBJ2-5; D remains unclear. The germline V and J ends were trimmed by 0 bases and 2 bases, with 7 bases remaining between them. The V gene's germline CDR1 is LNHNV and CDR2 YYDKDF (reference sequence). This CDR3 is 14 amino acids long. The CDR3 region is CATSRDSPQETQYF. CDR3 nucleotides: TGTGCCACCAGCAGAGACTCTCCTCAAGAGACCCAGTACTTC.

The chain links TRBV19 to TRBJ2-2, with D possibly matching TRBD1 (5 bases). V lost 1 base and J lost 2, with 8 bases in between. CDR1 LNHDA and CDR2 SQIVND come from the germline V gene (reference sequence). The CDR3 is 15 amino acids. The CDR3 region has the DNA TGTGCCAGTAGTATAGCCAGGGCTAACACCGGGGAGCTGTTTTTT. This translates into CASSIARANTGELFF.

The chain joins TRBV9 to TRBJ1-1; D might be TRBD1 (5 bases). Trimming stripped 2 bases from V and 5 bases from J, with 10 bases between. This CDR3 contains 13 residues. Germline CDR1 SGDLS, CDR2 YYNGEE. The CDR3 sequence is CASSVGAGTEAFF. The CDR3 DNA is TGTGCCAGCAGCGTTGGGGCCGGGACTGAAGCTTTCTTT.

V gene TRBV11-1 combines with J gene TRBJ2-7, with D unresolved. Germline lookup yields CDR1 SGHAT and CDR2 FQDESV (reference sequence). The ends were cut back, 4 bases at V and 2 bases at J, with 6 bases in the middle. The CDR3 spans 12 residues. The CDR3 spells CASSSPTYEQYF. The CDR3 DNA is TGTGCCAGCAGCTCCCCCACCTACGAGCAGTACTTC. Looking up the rest from reference TRBV11-1 and TRBJ2-7 gives the full variable domain: EAEVAQSPRYKITEKSQAVAFWCDPISGHATLYWYRQILGQGPELLVQFQDESVVDDSQLPKDRFSAERLKGVDSTLKIQPAELGDSAMYLCASSSPTYEQYFGPGTRLTVT.

The V gene is TRBV9, the J gene TRBJ1-1; possibly TRBD1 for D (5 bases). Trimming pared 4 bases from V and 0 bases from J, leaving 13 bases between. This CDR3 region has 15 residues. Germline loops: CDR1 SGDLS, CDR2 YYNGEE. Written as DNA, the CDR3 is TGTGCCAGCAGCCCTCTAGGGGCGATGAACACTGAAGCTTTCTTT. Protein sequence: CASSPLGAMNTEAFF.

This chain joins TRBV11-3 and TRBJ2-1; 11 bases match TRBD1. This CDR3 has 17 residues. Germline V gives CDR1 SGHNT, CDR2 YENEEA. The V segment lost 0 bases and the J segment 3 bases; nucleotides outside the gene matches: 4. The CDR3 coding sequence is TGTGCCAGCAGCTTAGAAACCGGGACAGGGGGCTACAATGAGCAGTTCTTC. It yields the protein CASSLETGTGGYNEQFF.

The chain is built from TRBV6-1 and TRBJ2-1, with a weak D call TRBD2 (5 bases). The V and J ends lost 7 bases and 1 base respectively, with 14 bases between them. CDR3 length: 15 residues. Germline V gives CDR1 MNHNS, CDR2 SASEGT. CDR3 in DNA: TGTGCCAGCAAGGAGAGTCTAGCATCCTACAATGAGCAGTTCTTC. Encoded protein: CASKESLASYNEQFF.